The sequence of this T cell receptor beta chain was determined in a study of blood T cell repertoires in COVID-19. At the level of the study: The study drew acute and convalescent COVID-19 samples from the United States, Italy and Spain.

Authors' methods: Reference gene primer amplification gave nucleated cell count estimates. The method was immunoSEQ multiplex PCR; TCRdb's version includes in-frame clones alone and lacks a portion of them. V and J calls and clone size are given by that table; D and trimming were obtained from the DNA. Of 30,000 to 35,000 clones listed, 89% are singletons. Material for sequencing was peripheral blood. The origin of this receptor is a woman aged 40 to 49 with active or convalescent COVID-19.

CDR3 loop: CASSSGGVGEQYF. CDR3 bases: TGTGCCAGCAGTTCTGGGGGGGTGGGCGAGCAGTACTTC. The chain recombines TRBV28 with TRBJ2-7; 7 nucleotides align to TRBD2. Germline CDR1 MDHEN, CDR2 SYDVKM. With V trimmed by 4 bases and J by 6 bases, 6 bases remained unmatched. This CDR3 is 13 amino acids long.